Listed here are 19 T cell receptor beta chains from one sample, sequenced in a study of shared clonotypes between healthy human individuals. TCRdb's copy holds only in-frame clones and misses some; the assay was immunoSEQ multiplex PCR. The repertoire holds approximately 1,500,000 clones, 98% seen once, with 0.4% to 0.55% in the top ten. Sequenced: naive CD4+ T cells sorted from blood. Subset described: CD45RA+ positively selected. The receptors shown here come from a young man in good health.

DNA for the CDR3: TGTGCCTGGAGGAAAACAGGGGGCAATCAGCCCCAGCATTTT. Translated: CAWRKTGGNQPQHF. V and J are TRBV30 and TRBJ1-5; 7 nucleotides line up with TRBD1. Looked up from germline, CDR1 is GTSNPN and CDR2 is SVGIG (reference sequence). The CDR3 covers 14 residues. Germline trimming cut 3 bases from V and 2 bases from J; bases unmatched to any gene: 4. The whole variable domain, filled in from reference TRBV30 and TRBJ1-5, reads SQTIHQWPATLVQPVGSPLSLECTVEGTSNPNLYWYRQAAGRGLQLLFYSVGIGQISSEVPQNLSASRPQDRQFILSSKKLLLSDSGFYLCAWRKTGGNQPQHFGDGTRLSIL.

The chain is built from TRBV7-9 and TRBJ2-7, with D hard to call. The germline V gene encodes CDR1 SEHNR and CDR2 FQNEAQ (reference sequence). The CDR3 length is 16 residues. V gave up 4 bases and J gave up 5 bases, with 21 bases separating them. The CDR3 DNA sequence: TGTGCCAGCAGCTCTCAAAGACGGTCCGGTATCCACGAGCAGTACTTC. Translated, it gives CASSSQRRSGIHEQYF.

This chain joins TRBV11-2 and TRBJ1-1; D remains ambiguous. Germline lookup yields CDR1 SGHAT and CDR2 FQNNGV. The CDR3 spans 12 residues. V was shortened by 5 bases and J by 1 base, with 5 bases between the two germline ends. The CDR3 loop reads CASSLQNTEAFF. CDR3 bases: TGTGCCAGCAGCCTACAGAACACTGAAGCTTTCTTT. Full variable domain (remainder filled in from reference TRBV11-2 and TRBJ1-1): EAGVAQSPRYKIIEKRQSVAFWCNPISGHATLYWYQQILGQGPKLLIQFQNNGVVDDSQLPKDRFSAERLKGVDSTLKIQPAKLEDSAVYLCASSLQNTEAFFGQGTRLTVV.

V and J are TRBV27 and TRBJ2-7; the D gene is possibly TRBD2 (6 bases). V gave up 4 bases and J gave up 7 bases, with 8 bases separating them. This CDR3 region has 11 residues. The V gene's germline CDR1 is MNHEY and CDR2 SMNVEV (reference sequence). The CDR3, as DNA: TGTGCCAGCAGTTGGGGGACTGAGCAGTACTTC. The encoded protein is CASSWGTEQYF.

Concerning this clone: An end of the junction differs from the germline gene, which may be a read error. The chain joins TRBV5-1 to TRBJ2-5; no firm D call. The CDR3 is made up of 18 amino acids. Germline CDR1 is SGHRS and CDR2 is YFSETQ. CDR3: CASSSWSAGWSTQVTQYF. The DNA of the CDR3 is TGCGCCAGCAGCTCCTGGAGCGCAGGTTGGTCCACCCAAGTGACCCAGTACTTC.

The rearrangement uses TRBV7-9 and TRBJ2-1; 9 bases fit TRBD2. From germline, CDR1 is SEHNR and CDR2 FQNEAQ (reference sequence). The CDR3 spans 17 residues. V lost 5 bases to trimming and J lost 0 bases; unmatched junction nucleotides: 8. Here the CDR3 reads CASSATSGRSSYNEQFF. The CDR3 region has the DNA TGTGCCAGCAGCGCGACTAGCGGACGGAGCTCCTACAATGAGCAGTTCTTC.

The rearrangement joins TRBV6-5 to TRBJ1-1; D gene uncertain. This CDR3 is 14 amino acids long. Germline V gene data show CDR1 as MNHEY and CDR2 as SVGAGI. Trimming took 6 bases from V and 1 from J, leaving 12 bases between them. CDR3 DNA: TGTGCCAGCAGCCGCGGCTGGGAGAACACTGAAGCTTTCTTT. Its translation: CASSRGWENTEAFF.

The chain carries TRBV5-4 and TRBJ2-7; D is unclear. V was trimmed by 9 bases and J by 2 bases, leaving 15 bases between them. The CDR3 extends over 13 amino acids. CDR1 and CDR2 (germline): SGHNT, YYREEE (reference sequence). CDR3 protein: CATGEKTTYEQYF. DNA of the CDR3: TGTGCCACCGGAGAAAAAACGACCTACGAGCAGTACTTC.

V usage is TRBV7-9 and J usage is TRBJ2-2; D is unresolved. CDR1 and CDR2 (germline): SEHNR, FQNEAQ (reference sequence). The V end was cut by 1 base, the J end by 4 bases, with 7 bases between. The CDR3 runs 14 residues. CDR3 nucleotide sequence: TGTGCCAGCAGCTTAGGGATGAGCACCGGGGAGCTGTTTTTT. Translation gives CASSLGMSTGELFF.

J is TRBJ2-1 and V is TRBV30; 9 nucleotides match TRBD2. Germline V gene sequence: CDR1 GTSNPN, CDR2 SVGIG (reference sequence). The CDR3 runs 14 residues. The trim removed 5 bases at V and 4 bases at J, leaving 6 bases unmatched. For the CDR3, the DNA is TGTGCCTGGGAGGGACTAGCCCTATACAATGAGCAGTTCTTC. Its translation: CAWEGLALYNEQFF.

The chain uses TRBV5-4 and TRBJ2-1; tentative D call: TRBD2 (5 bases). Trimming took 0 bases from V and 9 from J, leaving 19 bases between them. The CDR3 contains 16 residues. CDR1 and CDR2 (germline): SGHNT, YYREEE (reference sequence). The CDR3 sequence is CASSLDVGMGLLEQFF. The CDR3 DNA sequence: TGTGCCAGCAGCTTGGACGTCGGGATGGGTTTACTTGAGCAGTTCTTC. The whole variable domain, remainder taken from reference TRBV5-4 and TRBJ2-1, is ETGVTQSPTHLIKTRGQQVTLRCSSQSGHNTVSWYQQALGQGPQFIFQYYREEENGRGNFPPRFSGLQFPNYSSELNVNALELDDSALYLCASSLDVGMGLLEQFFGPGTRLTVL.

The chain combines TRBV5-5 with TRBJ2-2, with a weak D call TRBD2 (6 bases). The CDR3 has 13 amino acids. Germline loops: CDR1 SGHKS, CDR2 YYEKEE (reference sequence). Trimming stripped 3 bases from V and 5 bases from J, with 8 bases between. In DNA form, the CDR3 reads TGTGCCAGCAGCTGGGACTGGACCGGGGAGCTGTTTTTT. This codes for CASSWDWTGELFF.

This clone showed up just once. The gene calls are TRBV5-1 and TRBJ2-7; 8 positions match TRBD2. Germline values: CDR1 SGHRS, CDR2 YFSETQ. The CDR3 spans 13 residues. Germline trimming cut 2 bases from V and 6 bases from J; bases unmatched to any gene: 4. The CDR3: CASSLAGVPEQYF. The CDR3 nucleotides are TGCGCCAGCAGCTTAGCGGGAGTTCCCGAGCAGTACTTC.

The chain has TRBV6-5 and TRBJ1-1, with D possibly being TRBD1 (5 bases). The ends were cut back, 2 bases at V and 7 bases at J, with 17 bases in the middle. The germline CDR1 and CDR2 sequences are MNHEY and SVGAGI. The CDR3 covers 15 residues. Written as DNA, the CDR3 is TGTGCCAGCAGTTACCGCGAGCTCGGGGGTAGTGAAGCTTTCTTT. Translated, it gives CASSYRELGGSEAFF.

The count of this clone is one. The rearrangement joins TRBV4-3 to TRBJ2-4; D may match TRBD1 or TRBD2 (5 bases each). Trimming pared 0 bases from V and 3 bases from J, leaving 24 bases between. Germline CDR1 and CDR2: LGHNA and YSLEER. The CDR3 spans 20 residues. CDR3 in amino acids: CASSQDTYSEERGVKNIQYF. In DNA, the CDR3 is TGCGCCAGCAGCCAAGACACGTACAGTGAGGAAAGGGGAGTCAAAAACATTCAGTACTTC.

This chain links TRBV11-3 with TRBJ2-1; 9 positions agree with TRBD2. With 2 bases clipped from V and 4 bases from J, the junction kept 3 bases outside the gene matches. The germline V gene encodes CDR1 SGHNT and CDR2 YENEEA. This CDR3 has 15 residues. The CDR3 is CASSLFTSGYNEQFF. The CDR3, as DNA: TGTGCCAGCAGCTTATTTACTAGCGGGTACAATGAGCAGTTCTTC. Combining the CDR3 with reference TRBV11-3 and TRBJ2-1 gives the whole variable domain EAGVVQSPRYKIIEKKQPVAFWCNPISGHNTLYWYLQNLGQGPELLIRYENEEAVDDSQLPKDRFSAERLKGVDSTLKIQPAELGDSAVYLCASSLFTSGYNEQFFGPGTRLTVL.

The chain links TRBV19 to TRBJ2-1; possible D gene TRBD2, 5 bases. This CDR3 comprises 12 residues. Trimming took off 3 bases at V and 9 bases at J, with 9 bases between the two ends. Germline lookup yields CDR1 LNHDA and CDR2 SQIVND (reference sequence). The CDR3 DNA follows: TGTGCCAGTAGTATGGGAAGCGGTGAGCAGTTCTTC. This gives the protein CASSMGSGEQFF. The full variable domain, its missing parts supplied by reference TRBV19 and TRBJ2-1, is DGGITQSPKYLFRKEGQNVTLSCEQNLNHDAMYWYRQDPGQGLRLIYYSQIVNDFQKGDIAEGYSVSREKKESFPLTVTSAQKNPTAFYLCASSMGSGEQFFGPGTRLTVL.

This clone was detected once. The J gene is TRBJ2-1, the V gene TRBV5-6; D remains ambiguous. The CDR3 spans 14 residues. V shed 2 bases and J shed 6 bases, with 12 bases lying between them. Germline lookup yields CDR1 SGHDT and CDR2 YYEEEE. CDR3 amino acids: CASSLVGGVNEQFF. The DNA of the CDR3 is TGTGCCAGCAGCTTAGTGGGTGGAGTCAATGAGCAGTTCTTC.

The genes are TRBV10-2 and TRBJ2-1; tentatively, D is TRBD2 (6 bases). This CDR3 is built from 16 residues. V was pared by 6 bases and J by 1 base, with 16 bases between. Germline loops: CDR1 WSHSY, CDR2 SAAADI. The DNA for the CDR3 is TGCGCCAGCAGGGATGAAGGAGGGCCTTCCTACAATGAGCAGTTCTTC. It codes for CASRDEGGPSYNEQFF.